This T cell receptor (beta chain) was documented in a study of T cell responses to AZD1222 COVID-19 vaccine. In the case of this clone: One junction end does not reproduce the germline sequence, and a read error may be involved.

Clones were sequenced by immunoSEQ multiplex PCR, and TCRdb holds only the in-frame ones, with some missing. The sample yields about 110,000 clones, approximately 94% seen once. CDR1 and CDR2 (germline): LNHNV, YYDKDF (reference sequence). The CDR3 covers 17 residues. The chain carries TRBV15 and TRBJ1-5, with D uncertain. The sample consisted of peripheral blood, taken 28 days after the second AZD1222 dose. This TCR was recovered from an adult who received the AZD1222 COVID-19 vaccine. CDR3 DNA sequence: TGTGCCACCAGCGGAGAAAGAAGAACATATAGCAATCAGCCCCAGCATTTT. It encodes CATSGERRTYSNQPQHF.